This TCR beta chain was retrieved from a study of identical twins (TCRdb year 2016). Regarding the complete study: To test whether fetal clonotypes persist, the study used deep sequencing on TCR alpha and beta repertoires from monozygotic twins, unrelated adults of various ages, and cord blood. To rule out contamination, the twin experiments were replicated at different times with different library preparation protocols.

What the authors observed across the whole study: The excess sharing between twins in beta out-of-frame sequences was weaker because fewer shared sequences reduced the signal-to-noise ratio. Because the same donors could not be followed over many years, the conclusions relied on cross-sectional statistical analysis. Out-of-frame TCR alpha sharing in monozygotic twins was systematically underestimated by recombination models, whereas sharing between unrelated individuals was in agreement with the recombination models. Zero-insertion analyses could be partly confounded by invariant T cells such as MAIT and iNKT, though diverse VJ usage argued against such confounding for most clonotypes. Fewer insertions were carried by abundant cord blood beta clonotypes; a weaker similar trend was observed in young adult naive repertoires, while no such trend was observed in memory repertoires. Compared with coincidental sharing between unrelated individuals, out-of-frame TCR alpha sequences shared between twins had an excess of sequences with low generation probability.

Libraries came from 5' RACE. Sequencing instrument: Illumina HiSeq 2000. A universal primer binding site was added through template switching, and the final cDNA carried a unique molecular identifier so that TCR cDNA molecules could be counted accurately. First-strand cDNA for TCR alpha and beta chains was synthesized from specific primers in the conserved constant-segment region. To control for contamination, each cDNA library was double barcoded with a SMART-Mk sample barcode plus Illumina barcodes. TruSeq adapter sequences and Illumina sample barcodes were added in two successive PCR steps. The TCR alpha and beta cDNA libraries were sequenced on the Illumina HiSeq platform using custom primers. Under the source paper's analysis protocol: Unique molecular identifiers were extracted from raw reads with MiGEC, and CDR3 positions were determined with MiXCR. For each individual, recombination models were inferred using an EM algorithm with the repgenHMM and IGoR tools. Shared clonotype analysis was performed with the tcR package in R, normalizing sharing by the product of cloneset sizes. Out-of-frame nonproductive sequences were analyzed to study raw recombination free of thymic and clonal selection effects. Using fastp at Q25 and MiXCR, TCRdb reprocessed the public reads and kept productive beta chains. CDR3 protein sequences are deduplicated, and each keeps its most common genes and DNA. These V and J calls are TCRdb output, not the study's own analysis. For this sample the table gives fewer than 550,000 distinct CDR3 sequences, of which roughly 15% were detected only once. In total, the top ten clones hold 0.44% of the sample.

Based on the germline V gene (reference sequence), the CDR1 and CDR2 sequences are LNHNV and YYDKDF. From its cysteine to its phenylalanine, the CDR3 spans 12 amino acids. Here the CDR3 DNA is all that survives: 36 bases in frame from base 1. In this sample, this clonotype turned up once. Which antigen it targets is not known. A much larger clone lies one base from this, so it may be a read error. Only healthy Caucasian donors were included. Three pairs of female monozygotic twins, all aged 18 to 29 years, were included in the twin cohort. CD4+ and CD8+ T cell populations were isolated with positive isolation kits from Invitrogen. Separately, the same data were catalogued under a study of yellow fever vaccine responses in identical twins. The second study also describes: The T cell response to vaccination in identical twins was reported by the authors to appear partly convergent and partly personalized. In identical twins, the study followed T cell clones that responded to the vaccine with precision.

In this chain, TRBV15 is recombined with TRBJ1-1; the best D guess is TRBD1, with 5 bases matching. The sample was CD4+ T cells sorted from blood. The TCR originated in a woman aged 18-29 years in good health. The DNA sequence reads TGTGCCACCGGGGGTATCGAGACTGAAGCTTCCTTT. Its product reads: CATGGIETEASF.